The sequence of this T cell receptor beta chain was determined in a study of CD8+CD57+ T cells in acquired aplastic anemia listed by TCRdb under 2018. With respect to the entire study: On average, sorted CD4+ and CD8+ cells yielded 3.2 ug of extracted DNA, with a range of about 0.17 to 27.4 ug. CD8+CD57+ expansion was defined as a frequency above the mean frequency observed in healthy subjects. The paper as a whole reports these results and caveats: Fewer than 35 CD8+ CDR3 sequences were found to be shared between patients and controls, but these sequences appeared to be highly expressed in patients and within the immunodominant clones of the patients. CD8+ Simpson's diversity did not differ significantly between patients and healthy controls (P=0.060).

Profiling of TCR beta VDJ combinations and CDR3 sequences used genomic DNA as the template. An Illumina HiSeq 2000 was the platform used for TCR repertoire sequencing. As for how the authors treated the data: Repertoires were assessed using TRBV/TRBJ rearrangement plots, CDR3 size and DJ length profiles, and Simpson's diversity index. The most abundant DNA sequence in the deep sequencing data was taken as the immunodominant clone. CDR3 amino acid sequences were screened for sharing across subjects and were compared with published repertoires and the VDJdb database. The public reads were run again by TCRdb, first through fastp at Q25 and then through MiXCR, and only productive beta chains were kept. Every distinct CDR3 protein forms one entry, paired with its most common genes and DNA. The V and J calls follow TCRdb's processing rather than the paper's. This sample is represented by 130,000 or so distinct CDR3 sequences; almost 40% of them were singletons. The ten largest clones capture 2.6% of the sample.

Expansion of CD8+CD57+ cells had been shown by flow cytometry in the patients chosen for sequencing. Every patient had a diagnosis of severe acquired aplastic anemia based on International Study of Aplastic Anemia and Agranulocytosis and Camitta criteria. At the time blood was sampled, none of the patients had received any therapy. TCR repertoires of sorted CD4+ and CD8+ blood T cells from severe aplastic anemia patients and healthy subjects were deep-sequenced in the study. In the USA, patient enrollment took place under clinicaltrials.gov protocols 00001620, 01623167, 00001397, 00071045, 00081523 and 00961064. Ficoll-Paque density gradient centrifugation was used to isolate peripheral blood mononuclear cells. Before DNA extraction, CD4+ and CD8+ T cells were sorted with FACS or magnetic beads. This clonotype was detected many times. Its cognate antigen has yet to be identified. No base-level quality is on record; no much larger clone is a single base apart.

The CDR3 starts with the cysteine, ends with the phenylalanine, and has 15 residues. Only the CDR3 DNA stays, 45 bases, in frame from base 1. The germline V gene sets CDR1 to MNHEY and CDR2 to SVGAGI. V gives up 2 bases and J gives up 5 bases, and the segment between their germline ends measures 15 bases. This TCR derives from a human donor with aplastic anemia. The chain joins TRBV6-5 to TRBJ1-2, and possibly TRBD1, on 5 matching bases. Sequenced material: sorted CD4+, CD8+, or CD8+CD57+ T cells (not recorded which) from PBMCs. The CDR3 region reads CASSYIGVRKYGYTF. The DNA reads TGTGCCAGCAGTTACATAGGGGTGAGGAAGTATGGCTACACCTTC.